These T cell receptor beta chains were read from a single sample in a study of control samples from healthy donors and cancer patients. Data came from immunoSEQ multiplex PCR; TCRdb stores just in-frame clones and leaves some out. The sample lists under 450,000 clones, around nine tenths occurring once. The specimen sequenced was PBMCs. Source of these receptors: a man between 35 and 55 years old with head and neck cancer. The CDR3 runs from the conserved cysteine through the conserved F or W. A D gene is named only where the DNA matches it firmly. Some rows mark clone size as missing; the rest say once, few, many or name a class of expanded clone.

clone_size: .
v_call: TRBV21-1
d_call: .
j_call: TRBJ1-1
cdr3_nt: TGTGCCAGCGCAGGACCAAACACTGAAGCTTTCTTT
cdr3_aa: CASAGPNTEAFF

clone_size: .
v_call: TRBV19
d_call: .
j_call: TRBJ1-1
cdr3_nt: TGTGCCAGTAGGGACAGTTCTTATATCACTGAAGCTTTCTTT
cdr3_aa: CASRDSSYITEAFF

clone_size: .
v_call: TRBV24-1
d_call: TRBD2
j_call: TRBJ2-3
cdr3_nt: TGTGCCACCAGTGCCGCGGGGGAGACAGATACGCAGTATTTT
cdr3_aa: CATSAAGETDTQYF

clone_size: few
v_call: TRBV30
d_call: .
j_call: TRBJ1-5
cdr3_nt: TGTGCCTGGAGTGTAGATAGCAATCAGCCCCAGCATTTT
cdr3_aa: CAWSVDSNQPQHF

clone_size: .
v_call: TRBV6-5
d_call: TRBD1
j_call: TRBJ1-5
cdr3_nt: TGTGCCAGCAGTTCTACACAGGGGATCAGCAATCAGCCCCAGCATTTT
cdr3_aa: CASSSTQGISNQPQHF

clone_size: .
v_call: TRBV5-1
d_call: TRBD1
j_call: TRBJ2-7
cdr3_nt: TGCGCCAGCAGCTTGGCAGGGGGCGTAAACTACGAGCAGTACTTC
cdr3_aa: CASSLAGGVNYEQYF

clone_size: .
v_call: TRBV2
d_call: TRBD1
j_call: TRBJ2-2
cdr3_nt: TGTGCCAGCAGCAACTCTTTCGGGACAGGGGACGGGGAGCTGTTTTTT
cdr3_aa: CASSNSFGTGDGELFF

clone_size: .
v_call: TRBV19
d_call: .
j_call: TRBJ1-1
cdr3_nt: TGTGCCAGCAACCGGGTCCGCGGGTACACTGAAGCTTTCTTT
cdr3_aa: CASNRVRGYTEAFF

clone_size: .
v_call: TRBV28
d_call: .
j_call: TRBJ2-3
cdr3_nt: TGTGCCAGCAGCGTTACGCCGGGGGAAGCAGATACGCAGTATTTT
cdr3_aa: CASSVTPGEADTQYF

clone_size: .
v_call: TRBV11-3
d_call: .
j_call: TRBJ2-2
cdr3_nt: TGTGCCAGCAGCTCCCATTGGACCGGGGAGCTGTTTTTT
cdr3_aa: CASSSHWTGELFF

clone_size: .
v_call: TRBV2
d_call: .
j_call: TRBJ2-7
cdr3_nt: TGTGCCAGCAGCAGGGACCTTTCCTACGAGCAGTACTTC
cdr3_aa: CASSRDLSYEQYF

clone_size: .
v_call: TRBV30
d_call: .
j_call: TRBJ1-1
cdr3_nt: TGTGCCTGGAGTGTAGTAAGGATTTCGATGAACACTGAAGCTTTCTTT
cdr3_aa: CAWSVVRISMNTEAFF

clone_size: .
v_call: TRBV14
d_call: .
j_call: TRBJ1-1
cdr3_nt: TGTGCCAGCAGCCAAGGAGGATATGGCGTTCTTGAAGCTTTCTTT
cdr3_aa: CASSQGGYGVLEAFF

clone_size: .
v_call: TRBV27
d_call: TRBD2
j_call: TRBJ2-1
cdr3_nt: TGTGCCAGCAGTTTATCCTCTAGCGGGGGGGCGAAATACAATGAGCAGTTCTTC
cdr3_aa: CASSLSSSGGAKYNEQFF

clone_size: .
v_call: TRBV11-2
d_call: TRBD2
j_call: TRBJ2-3
cdr3_nt: TGTGCCAGCAGCTACTCTAGCGGGGGGGCCATGGATACGCAGTATTTT
cdr3_aa: CASSYSSGGAMDTQYF

clone_size: .
v_call: TRBV27
d_call: TRBD1
j_call: TRBJ1-5
cdr3_nt: TGTGCCAGCAGCGCCGGACAGGGTAATCAGCCCCAGCATTTT
cdr3_aa: CASSAGQGNQPQHF

clone_size: .
v_call: TRBV4-3
d_call: .
j_call: TRBJ2-3
cdr3_nt: TGCGCCAGCAGCCAGGGCAGGGGGGCAACAGATACGCAGTATTTT
cdr3_aa: CASSQGRGATDTQYF

clone_size: .
v_call: TRBV6-6
d_call: .
j_call: TRBJ1-1
cdr3_nt: TGTGCCAGCAGTTATCCTTCGACAGTCATGAACACTGAAGCTTTCTTT
cdr3_aa: CASSYPSTVMNTEAFF

clone_size: .
v_call: TRBV4-2
d_call: .
j_call: TRBJ1-1
cdr3_nt: TGTGCCAGCAGCCATTACGGGACTCGTGAAGCTTTCTTT
cdr3_aa: CASSHYGTREAFF

clone_size: .
v_call: TRBV11-2
d_call: .
j_call: TRBJ1-6
cdr3_nt: TGTGCCAGCAGTTTCCGGGGGGGAAACGATTCACCCCTCCACTTT
cdr3_aa: CASSFRGGNDSPLHF

clone_size: once
v_call: TRBV2
d_call: .
j_call: TRBJ1-1
cdr3_nt: TGTGCCAGCAGGAAAGGGGGAACCACTGAAGCTTTCTTT
cdr3_aa: CASRKGGTTEAFF

clone_size: .
v_call: TRBV5-4
d_call: .
j_call: TRBJ1-2
cdr3_nt: TGTGCCAGCAGCTTGGTGCAGGTTACCAATGGCTACACCTTC
cdr3_aa: CASSLVQVTNGYTF

clone_size: .
v_call: TRBV19
d_call: .
j_call: TRBJ1-1
cdr3_nt: TGTGCCAGTCGGGGTTCTAACACTGAAGCTTTCTTT
cdr3_aa: CASRGSNTEAFF

clone_size: .
v_call: TRBV7-8
d_call: .
j_call: TRBJ2-7
cdr3_nt: TGTGCCAGCAGCTTAGAATCTGGCCGCGCCTACGAGCAGTACTTC
cdr3_aa: CASSLESGRAYEQYF

clone_size: few
v_call: TRBV28
d_call: .
j_call: TRBJ2-3
cdr3_nt: TGTGCCAGCAGTGCGGTTGACGGAAGCACAGATACGCAGTATTTT
cdr3_aa: CASSAVDGSTDTQYF

clone_size: .
v_call: TRBV19
d_call: .
j_call: TRBJ2-5
cdr3_nt: TGTGCCAGTAGTATAGAACCAGGGCTCGGGGAGACCCAGTACTTC
cdr3_aa: CASSIEPGLGETQYF

clone_size: .
v_call: TRBV7-3
d_call: TRBD2
j_call: TRBJ2-3
cdr3_nt: TGTGCCAGCAGCTTAACCCCCATGGGACTAGCGGGAAGCACAAATACGCAGTATTTT
cdr3_aa: CASSLTPMGLAGSTNTQYF

clone_size: .
v_call: TRBV5-8
d_call: .
j_call: TRBJ1-1
cdr3_nt: TGTGCCAGCAGCTTGCAGGGTCGGAACACTGAAGCTTTCTTT
cdr3_aa: CASSLQGRNTEAFF

clone_size: .
v_call: TRBV6-4
d_call: .
j_call: TRBJ2-1
cdr3_nt: TGTGCCAGCAGTCTAGAGAGGTACAATGAGCAGTTCTTC
cdr3_aa: CASSLERYNEQFF

clone_size: .
v_call: TRBV5-4
d_call: TRBD1
j_call: TRBJ1-2
cdr3_nt: TGTGCCAGCAGCACCAGGGACAGCCTACGAAGAAACTATGGCTACACCTTC
cdr3_aa: CASSTRDSLRRNYGYTF

clone_size: .
v_call: TRBV5-6
d_call: TRBD2
j_call: TRBJ2-5
cdr3_nt: TGTGCCAGCAGCTTGTGGGGACTAGCGGGGGGCTCCCAAGAGACCCAGTACTTC
cdr3_aa: CASSLWGLAGGSQETQYF

clone_size: .
v_call: TRBV6-2/TRBV6-3
d_call: .
j_call: TRBJ2-2
cdr3_nt: TGTGCCAGCAGTTTCCCGGACAGGAACACCGGGGAGCTGTTTTTT
cdr3_aa: CASSFPDRNTGELFF

clone_size: .
v_call: TRBV7-2
d_call: .
j_call: TRBJ1-2
cdr3_nt: TGTGCCAGCAGCTTATGGGCAGCCTCTAACTATGGCTACACCTTC
cdr3_aa: CASSLWAASNYGYTF

clone_size: .
v_call: TRBV6-5
d_call: TRBD1
j_call: TRBJ2-1
cdr3_nt: TGTGCCAGCAGTTCACGGACAGGGGGATACAATGAGCAGTTCTTC
cdr3_aa: CASSSRTGGYNEQFF

clone_size: .
v_call: TRBV6-5
d_call: .
j_call: TRBJ1-1
cdr3_nt: TGTGCCAGCAGCCTCCGGGAGGGGGGGGGACCACAAGCTTTCTTT
cdr3_aa: CASSLREGGGPQAFF

clone_size: .
v_call: TRBV11-1
d_call: TRBD2
j_call: TRBJ2-7
cdr3_nt: TGTGCCAGCAGCTTAGAAGGCGGGAGGTCCTACGAGCAGTACTTC
cdr3_aa: CASSLEGGRSYEQYF

clone_size: .
v_call: TRBV28
d_call: .
j_call: TRBJ2-4
cdr3_nt: TGTGCCAGCAGGGCAGGTGGGGGAGGGGGCCACATTCAGTACTTC
cdr3_aa: CASRAGGGGGHIQYF

clone_size: once
v_call: TRBV6-5
d_call: .
j_call: TRBJ1-5
cdr3_nt: TGTGCCAGCAGTTACGCGCGGGCAGGTCAGCCCCAGCATTTT
cdr3_aa: CASSYARAGQPQHF

clone_size: once
v_call: TRBV28
d_call: .
j_call: TRBJ2-1
cdr3_nt: TGTGCCAGCAGAACTCCGGGGAACGAGCAGTTCTTC
cdr3_aa: CASRTPGNEQFF

clone_size: .
v_call: TRBV12-5
d_call: .
j_call: TRBJ2-1
cdr3_nt: TGTGCTAGTGGTTTTCCGCCGAAGAGCTCCTACAATGAGCAGTTCTTC
cdr3_aa: CASGFPPKSSYNEQFF

clone_size: .
v_call: TRBV7-3
d_call: .
j_call: TRBJ1-2
cdr3_nt: TGTGCCAGCAGCTCCGGGAATTGGGATGGCTACACCTTC
cdr3_aa: CASSSGNWDGYTF

clone_size: .
v_call: TRBV30
d_call: .
j_call: TRBJ1-6
cdr3_nt: TGTGCCTGGAGTGTACGAGGAGAAAGGGTGGCTTATAATTCACCCCTCCACTTT
cdr3_aa: CAWSVRGERVAYNSPLHF

clone_size: .
v_call: TRBV7-2
d_call: .
j_call: TRBJ1-2
cdr3_nt: TGTGCCAGCAGCTTAGCAGGGGTCGCCTATGGCTACACCTTC
cdr3_aa: CASSLAGVAYGYTF

clone_size: once
v_call: TRBV19
d_call: TRBD1
j_call: TRBJ1-2
cdr3_nt: TGTGCCAGTAGTTACGACAGGGTAAGGGGCTACACCTTC
cdr3_aa: CASSYDRVRGYTF

clone_size: .
v_call: TRBV5-4
d_call: TRBD1
j_call: TRBJ2-5
cdr3_nt: TGTGCCAGCAGCGAGGGACAGGGTAATTGGGAGACCCAGTACTTC
cdr3_aa: CASSEGQGNWETQYF

clone_size: .
v_call: TRBV23-1
d_call: TRBD2
j_call: TRBJ2-5
cdr3_nt: TGCGCCAGCAGGAGAAGCGGGGGTCACCAAGAGACCCAGTACTTC
cdr3_aa: CASRRSGGHQETQYF

clone_size: .
v_call: TRBV7-3
d_call: .
j_call: TRBJ1-1
cdr3_nt: TGTGCCAGCAGCTTAGGGGGGCAGAGCACTGAAGCTTTCTTT
cdr3_aa: CASSLGGQSTEAFF

clone_size: .
v_call: TRBV5-6
d_call: TRBD1
j_call: TRBJ2-3
cdr3_nt: TGTGCCAGCACCAAACAGGGGGGCGCACACACAGATACGCAGTATTTT
cdr3_aa: CASTKQGGAHTDTQYF

clone_size: .
v_call: TRBV5-1
d_call: TRBD1
j_call: TRBJ1-4
cdr3_nt: TGCGCCAGCAGCTCGTCCGCAGGACAGGGTGAAAAACTGTTTTTT
cdr3_aa: CASSSSAGQGEKLFF

clone_size: .
v_call: TRBV6-5
d_call: TRBD1
j_call: TRBJ1-5
cdr3_nt: TGTGCCAGCAGTAGAGGACAGGCCAATCAGCCCCAGCATTTT
cdr3_aa: CASSRGQANQPQHF

clone_size: .
v_call: TRBV6-6
d_call: .
j_call: TRBJ1-5
cdr3_nt: TGTGCCAGCAGGCGTCGAGTCGGTCAGCCCCAGCATTTT
cdr3_aa: CASRRRVGQPQHF

clone_size: .
v_call: TRBV2
d_call: TRBD1
j_call: TRBJ1-4
cdr3_nt: TGTGCCAGCACCTCCTTCAAGGGACAGGGAGGAGAAAAACTGTTTTTT
cdr3_aa: CASTSFKGQGGEKLFF

clone_size: .
v_call: TRBV2
d_call: .
j_call: TRBJ1-6
cdr3_nt: TGTGCCAGCAGGGGGGATTCACCCCTCCACTTT
cdr3_aa: CASRGDSPLHF

clone_size: .
v_call: TRBV30
d_call: .
j_call: TRBJ1-2
cdr3_nt: TGTGCCTGGAGTGTACTCGGTGTGACTGGCTACACCTTC
cdr3_aa: CAWSVLGVTGYTF

clone_size: .
v_call: TRBV11-3
d_call: .
j_call: TRBJ1-1
cdr3_nt: TGTGCCAGCAGCTTAGGAACAGGGACCCAAGCTTTCTTT
cdr3_aa: CASSLGTGTQAFF

clone_size: .
v_call: TRBV19
d_call: .
j_call: TRBJ1-4
cdr3_nt: TGTGCCAGTAGTATGCAGATGGACAGTAATGAAAAACTGTTTTTT
cdr3_aa: CASSMQMDSNEKLFF

clone_size: .
v_call: TRBV27
d_call: .
j_call: TRBJ2-7
cdr3_nt: TGTGCCACCCCTCTACCCCCTACCTACGAGCAGTACTTC
cdr3_aa: CATPLPPTYEQYF

clone_size: .
v_call: TRBV11-2
d_call: .
j_call: TRBJ2-2
cdr3_nt: TGTGCCAGCAGCCCCGGGGCTAGCGAGGCCGGGGAGCTGTTTTTT
cdr3_aa: CASSPGASEAGELFF

clone_size: .
v_call: TRBV6-5
d_call: TRBD2
j_call: TRBJ2-3
cdr3_nt: TGTGCCACCCATAGCGGGGGGGCAGTGGATACGCAGTATTTT
cdr3_aa: CATHSGGAVDTQYF

clone_size: .
v_call: TRBV7-9
d_call: .
j_call: TRBJ1-6
cdr3_nt: TGTGCCAGCAGCTTAGTGGGGGCTAAGAATTCACCCCTCCACTTT
cdr3_aa: CASSLVGAKNSPLHF